This TCR beta chain was sequenced in a study of T cells in Graves' hyperthyroidism and ophthalmopathy. Trimming cost V 6 bases and J 4 bases, with 12 bases left between them. The length of the CDR3 is 13 residues. Template material for amplifying TCR beta CDR3 regions consisted of RNA transcripts. Primed by the HTBI set, a first-round RT-PCR was run on the TCR CDR3. TCRdb called the multiplex PCR reads again in MiXCR, with one record for every CDR3 protein. The table shows some 800,000 distinct CDR3 sequences, with 38% occurring only once. This clonotype was seen a few times. Clinical symptoms, serum thyroxine, TRAb, thyroid ultrasound and orbital computed tomography established diagnosis.

Sequences were obtained from blood. The source is a man younger than 35 with Graves' hyperthyroidism. This chain connects TRBV12-3 or TRBV12-4 to TRBJ2-5; no firm D call. The CDR3 DNA is TGTGCCAGCAGCTCTGCGTCTCGAGAGACCCAGTACTTC. Translation gives CASSSASRETQYF.